A single sample is the source of the 3 T cell receptor beta chains below, sequenced in a study of cytomegalovirus exposure and HLA in healthy donors. PCR was performed using 60 Vbeta and 13 Jbeta primers. Data came from immunoSEQ multiplex PCR; TCRdb stores just in-frame clones and leaves some out. Of roughly 84,000 clones in the sample, about 78% were seen once. The material sequenced was PBMCs. The receptors were sampled from a male donor in good health and CMV-seropositive.

The V call is TRBV7-6, the J call TRBJ1-2, with D possibly matching TRBD1 (6 bases). V shed 5 bases and J shed 1 base, with 11 bases lying between them. The CDR3 totals 14 residues. Germline lookup yields CDR1 SGHVS and CDR2 FNYEAQ. CDR3 sequence (DNA): TGTGCCAGCAGCCCGGAGGACAGTAACTATGGCTACACCTTC. Translating gives CASSPEDSNYGYTF.

This rearrangement joins TRBV5-3 to TRBJ2-3; weak D call: TRBD2 (7 bases). TRBV5-3 is an ORF; its function is uncertain. The CDR3 covers 16 residues. V lost 7 bases and J lost 3, with 21 bases in between. CDR3 region: CARGKSSGGGTDTQYF. In DNA, the CDR3 is TGTGCCAGAGGGAAATCCTCGGGGGGCGGAACAGATACGCAGTATTTT.

The J gene is TRBJ2-7, the V gene TRBV28; 7 bases match TRBD2. CDR1 and CDR2 (germline): MDHEN, SYDVKM. The CDR3 runs to 17 residues. The trim removed 6 bases at V and 3 bases at J, leaving 17 bases unmatched. The CDR3 loop is CASSLHLGGGDYYEQYF. As DNA, the CDR3 is TGTGCCAGCAGCCTCCATCTGGGGGGAGGGGACTACTACGAGCAGTACTTC.